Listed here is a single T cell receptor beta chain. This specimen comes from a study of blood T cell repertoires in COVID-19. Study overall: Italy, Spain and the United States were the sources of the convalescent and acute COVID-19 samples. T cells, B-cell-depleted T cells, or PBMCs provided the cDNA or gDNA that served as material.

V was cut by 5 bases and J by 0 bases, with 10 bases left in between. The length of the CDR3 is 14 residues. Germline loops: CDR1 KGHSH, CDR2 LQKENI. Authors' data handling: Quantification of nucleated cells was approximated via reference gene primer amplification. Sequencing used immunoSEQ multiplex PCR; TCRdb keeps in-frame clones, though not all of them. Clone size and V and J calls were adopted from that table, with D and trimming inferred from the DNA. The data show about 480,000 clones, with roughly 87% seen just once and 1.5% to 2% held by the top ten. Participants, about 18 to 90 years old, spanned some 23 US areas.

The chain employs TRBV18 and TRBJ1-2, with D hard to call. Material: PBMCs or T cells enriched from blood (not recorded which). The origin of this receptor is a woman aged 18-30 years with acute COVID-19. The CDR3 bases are TGTGCCAGCTCAGGGAGCGGCTCTAACTATGGCTACACCTTC. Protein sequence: CASSGSGSNYGYTF.